This T cell receptor beta chain was captured in a study of tumor and adjacent non-tumor tissue in lung cancer. Overall study context: There were some 11 adenocarcinoma, a couple of squamous cell carcinoma and 1 small cell lung cancer cases.

A modified ARM-PCR protocol with three rounds of nested PCR amplified TCRbeta. TCRdb reprocessed the multiplex PCR reads via MiXCR and lists one record per CDR3 protein. The repertoire includes around 100,000 distinct CDR3 sequences, approximately 60% of them detected once, and around a fifth sits in the top ten. CDR1 is WSHSY, CDR2 SAAADI, per germline. The CDR3 contains 16 residues. Trimming shortened V by 6 bases and J by 8 bases, and 23 bases separated the two germline ends. The template was RNA from unsorted bulk tissue. This non-tumor lung sample came from over 3 cm beyond the tumor edge. Donors were chemotherapy-naive, newly diagnosed lung cancer surgical patients in China, August–late 2014. Concerning this clonotype: Its antigen is unidentified. A much larger clone sits a single nucleotide away, making a read error possible.

Study-wide results and caveats: Tumor repertoires had a smaller top 100 clone share than normal lung.

The clonotype originates from a man aged 25 to 40 with non-small cell lung cancer. This rearrangement joins TRBV10-2 to TRBJ2-1; a possible D gene is TRBD2 (7 bases). The sample comprised distant non-tumor lung tissue. For the CDR3, the DNA is TGCGCCAGCAGAGAGCAGAGGGGGGGCGCATACGATGAGCAGTTCTTC. Its protein product is CASREQRGGAYDEQFF.